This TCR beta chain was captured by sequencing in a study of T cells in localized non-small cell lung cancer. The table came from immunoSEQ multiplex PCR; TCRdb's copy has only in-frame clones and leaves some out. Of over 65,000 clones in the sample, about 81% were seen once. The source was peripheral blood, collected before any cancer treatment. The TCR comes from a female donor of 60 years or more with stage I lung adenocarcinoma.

As DNA, the CDR3 is TGTGCCAGTAGTATCACGGGGTGGGGTGCTGGCGGGGGGCCCCAAGAGACCCAGTACTTC. This gives the protein CASSITGWGAGGGPQETQYF. The gene calls are TRBV19 and TRBJ2-5, with TRBD2 matching 8 bases. The ends lost 3 bases at V and 1 base at J; junction bases unmatched: 19. This CDR3 spans 20 amino acids. Germline assignment: CDR1 LNHDA and CDR2 SQIVND (reference sequence).